The 27 T cell receptor beta chains below all came from one sample that was sequenced in a study of CD8+ T cells in alopecia areata. The sequencing template was cDNA reverse transcribed from extracted RNA. Assay: immunoSEQ multiplex PCR; the TCRdb copy retains only in-frame clones and omits some. The sample yields some 120,000 clones, less than 50% seen once. Sequenced: NKG2D-low CD8+ T cells sorted from blood. The receptor source for this set is a human donor with alopecia areata.

With respect to this clone: Other DNA sequences in the same sample also yield this CDR3. The chain is built from TRBV29-1 and TRBJ1-2; D is ambiguous. CDR1 SQVTM and CDR2 ANQGSEA come from the germline V gene. CDR3 length: 9 residues. V was pared by 3 bases and J by 7 bases, with 3 bases between. CDR3 sequence: CSVDGGYTF. The CDR3 DNA follows: TGCAGCGTTGACGGTGGCTACACCTTC.

In this sample, this clone turned up a few times. This chain joins TRBV7-9 and TRBJ1-5; D not certain. Germline-derived CDR1 and CDR2 are SEHNR and FQNEAQ (reference sequence). Trimming took 0 bases from V and 7 from J, leaving 4 bases between them. This CDR3 is built from 12 residues. The chain's CDR3 is CASSLAGQPQHF. The DNA of the CDR3 is TGTGCCAGCAGCTTAGCGGGGCAGCCCCAGCATTTT.

This chain uses TRBV27 with TRBJ1-1, with D unresolved. Germline V CDR1 and CDR2: MNHEY, SMNVEV (reference sequence). CDR3 size: 14 residues. The ends were cut back, 4 bases at V and 1 base at J, with 10 bases in the middle. The CDR3 nucleotides read TGTGCCAGCAGTTCATTGCCCGAGAACACTGAAGCTTTCTTT. Translating it yields CASSSLPENTEAFF.

The rearrangement uses TRBV29-1 and TRBJ2-5; no clear D. The germline gives CDR1 SQVTM, CDR2 ANQGSEA. V dropped 0 bases and J dropped 6 bases, with 8 bases sitting between them. This CDR3 comprises 12 residues. The CDR3: CSVEEGQQTQYF. The CDR3 DNA reads TGCAGCGTTGAAGAAGGTCAACAGACCCAGTACTTC.

The chain is built from TRBV29-1 and TRBJ1-2; 11 positions match TRBD1. There are 15 residues in the CDR3. The germline gives CDR1 SQVTM, CDR2 ANQGSEA. V was pared by 6 bases and J by 8 bases, with 14 bases of the junction left unmatched. The CDR3 bases are TGCAGCGTCACGTACCCCGGACAGGGGGCTTGGGGCTACACCTTC. This gives the protein CSVTYPGQGAWGYTF.

The chain uses TRBV30 and TRBJ2-1; 12 bases line up with TRBD2. This CDR3 is 15 amino acids long. Losses at the gene ends were 0 bases for V and 4 bases for J; bases not matched to a gene: 1. Germline-derived CDR1 and CDR2 are GTSNPN and SVGIG (reference sequence). CDR3 sequence reads: CAWSVLAGGYNEQFF. In DNA form, the CDR3 reads TGTGCCTGGAGTGTACTAGCGGGGGGTTACAATGAGCAGTTCTTC.

This clone was observed a handful of times. The V and J genes are TRBV6-5 and TRBJ2-3, with D hard to call. The CDR3 is 13 residues long. V lost 5 bases and J lost 2, with 8 bases in between. Germline lookup yields CDR1 MNHEY and CDR2 SVGAGI. The CDR3 nucleotides are TGTGCCAGCAGTGAACCGATCACAGATACGCAGTATTTT. Translating gives CASSEPITDTQYF.

The chain couples TRBV30 to TRBJ1-1; 8 bases fit TRBD1. Germline-derived CDR1 and CDR2 are GTSNPN and SVGIG (reference sequence). The J segment lost 4 bases and the V segment lost 7 bases, leaving 11 bases of the junction unmatched. The CDR3 has 14 residues. The CDR3 here is CAFTAGGMGTEAFF. The DNA for the CDR3 is TGTGCCTTTACAGCAGGGGGCATGGGCACTGAAGCTTTCTTT.

This rearrangement joins TRBV5-6 to TRBJ1-2, with D unclear. Trimming took 1 base from V and 3 from J, leaving 19 bases between them. The CDR3 has 17 amino acids. Per germline, CDR1 SGHDT and CDR2 YYEEEE. CDR3 nucleotides: TGTGCCAGCAGCTTGCCCCCCTTGACGGACGACCACTATGGCTACACCTTC. Its translation: CASSLPPLTDDHYGYTF.

The chain carries TRBV29-1 and TRBJ2-7; TRBD1 aligns across 8 bases. CDR3 length: 13 residues. Germline CDR1 SQVTM, CDR2 ANQGSEA. V was clipped by 5 bases and J by 5 bases; unmatched bases: 8. The CDR3 protein is CSVKTGASNEQYF. In DNA, the CDR3 is TGCAGCGTTAAGACAGGGGCGTCCAACGAGCAGTACTTC.

In its sample, this clone was seen a few times. The chain employs TRBV7-9 and TRBJ1-1; 8 nucleotides align to TRBD1. V trimming: 5 bases; J trimming: 8 bases; junction bases outside the gene matches: 13. Germline CDR1 reads SEHNR; CDR2 reads FQNEAQ (reference sequence). This CDR3 comprises 15 residues. CDR3 sequence: CASSDVLDRVEEAFF. The CDR3 bases are TGTGCCAGCAGCGACGTCTTGGACAGGGTGGAAGAAGCTTTCTTT.

V is TRBV29-1 and J is TRBJ2-1; D is unresolved. Trimming removed 6 bases at V and 6 bases at J, with 9 bases between. This CDR3 spans 11 amino acids. The germline gives CDR1 SQVTM, CDR2 ANQGSEA. This CDR3 reads CSVPAPNEQFF. Here the CDR3 DNA reads TGCAGCGTCCCGGCCCCCAATGAGCAGTTCTTC.

This clone was detected only once. The chain employs TRBV29-1 and TRBJ2-7, with D unresolved. The V gene's germline CDR1 is SQVTM and CDR2 ANQGSEA. Deletions cut 3 bases from V and 5 bases from J, with 8 bases between. This CDR3 has 11 amino acids. The CDR3 protein is CSVEEMNEQYF. CDR3 in DNA: TGCAGCGTTGAGGAAATGAACGAGCAGTACTTC.

In its sample, this clone was seen a few times. J is TRBJ1-1 and V is TRBV23-1; D unresolved. TRBV23-1 is an ORF for which the function is uncertain. The CDR3 contains 13 residues. The ends were cut back, 2 bases at V and 6 bases at J, with 10 bases in the middle. CDR3 sequence: CASSQADVSEAFF. The CDR3 DNA is TGCGCCAGCAGTCAAGCGGACGTTTCTGAAGCTTTCTTT.

This clone was seen more than once but under ten times. The gene calls are TRBV2 and TRBJ2-1; D is uncertain. Trimming took 7 bases from V and 8 from J, leaving 12 bases between them. This CDR3 contains 12 residues. Per the germline V gene, CDR1 is SNHLY and CDR2 is FYNNEI. CDR3 sequence (DNA): TGTGCCAGCATCCCTAGTTTCGATGAGCAGTTCTTC. It codes for CASIPSFDEQFF.

As for this clone: Other DNA sequences in this sample translate to the same CDR3. V gene TRBV29-1 combines with J gene TRBJ1-2; D unresolved. CDR1 and CDR2 from the germline V gene are SQVTM and ANQGSEA. V shed 1 base and J shed 4 bases, with 7 bases lying between them. CDR3 length: 12 amino acids. The CDR3, as DNA: TGCAGCGTTGAAGGCGAGAGCTATGGCTACACCTTC. Amino acid sequence: CSVEGESYGYTF. Together with reference TRBV29-1 and TRBJ1-2, the CDR3 gives the full variable domain: SAVISQKPSRDICQRGTSLTIQCQVDSQVTMMFWYRQQPGQSLTLIATANQGSEATYESGFVIDKFPISRPNLTFSTLTVSNMSPEDSSIYLCSVEGESYGYTFGSGTRLTVV.

This clone showed up just once. The chain uses TRBV4-1 and TRBJ2-5; a possible D gene is TRBD1 (5 bases). This CDR3 is 15 amino acids long. Germline V gene sequence: CDR1 MGHRA, CDR2 YSYEKL. V was shortened by 2 bases and J by 0 bases, with 10 bases between the two germline ends. The CDR3 DNA reads as TGCGCCAGCAGCCAACCACAGGAGTACCAAGAGACCCAGTACTTC. Translated: CASSQPQEYQETQYF.

V usage is TRBV29-1 and J usage is TRBJ2-7; possibly TRBD1 for D (6 bases). The germline V gene encodes CDR1 SQVTM and CDR2 ANQGSEA. The CDR3 consists of 12 residues. Trimming took off 5 bases at V and 3 bases at J, with 11 bases between the two ends. As DNA, the CDR3 is TGCAGCGTTAGACAGGACCTCTACGAGCAGTACTTC. It encodes CSVRQDLYEQYF.

This clone was seen more than once but under ten times. The chain links TRBV29-1 to TRBJ2-7; 8 nucleotides line up with TRBD1. The CDR3 runs to 13 residues. Trimming cost V 7 bases and J 4 bases; bases outside gene matches: 9. Germline V CDR1 and CDR2: SQVTM, ANQGSEA. The CDR3 spells CSGRTGTLYEQYF. CDR3 bases: TGCAGCGGGCGGACAGGGACCCTATACGAGCAGTACTTC.

The V call is TRBV2, the J call TRBJ2-3; 9 bases align to TRBD1. This CDR3 is 15 amino acids long. Trimming cost V 8 bases and J 2 bases; bases outside gene matches: 8. CDR1 is SNHLY and CDR2 is FYNNEI in the germline V gene. The CDR3 spells CASDPGQGFTDTQYF. Here the CDR3 DNA reads TGTGCCAGCGATCCGGGACAGGGTTTCACAGATACGCAGTATTTT.

The chain is built from TRBV4-1 and TRBJ2-3; D unresolved. Per the germline V gene, CDR1 is MGHRA and CDR2 is YSYEKL. The V and J ends lost 6 bases and 4 bases respectively, with 14 bases between them. This CDR3 has 14 residues. As DNA, the CDR3 is TGCGCCAGCAGTGACCATGACGCGGCAGATACGCAGTATTTT. It translates to CASSDHDAADTQYF.

The chain is built from TRBV7-8 and TRBJ2-5; 8 nucleotides match TRBD2. CDR3 length equals 15 residues. From germline, CDR1 is SGHVS and CDR2 FQNEAQ. The J segment lost 4 bases and the V segment lost 8 bases, leaving 12 bases of the junction unmatched. Here the CDR3 reads CASARSGGRGETQYF. The CDR3 DNA reads TGTGCCAGCGCCCGGAGCGGGGGACGGGGAGAGACCCAGTACTTC. The full variable domain, completed using reference TRBV7-8 and TRBJ2-5, is GAGVSQSPRYKVAKRGQDVALRCDPISGHVSLFWYQQALGQGPEFLTYFQNEAQLDKSGLPSDRFFAERPEGSVSTLKIQRTQQEDSAVYLCASARSGGRGETQYFGPGTRLLVL.

The gene calls are TRBV11-2 and TRBJ2-1; D gene unclear. The CDR3 is 14 residues long. Trimming pared 3 bases from V and 1 base from J, leaving 7 bases between. The germline V gene has CDR1 SGHAT and CDR2 FQNNGV. CDR3 sequence (DNA): TGTGCCAGCAGCTTTGGATCTTCCTACAATGAGCAGTTCTTC. Protein: CASSFGSSYNEQFF.

The J gene is TRBJ2-1, the V gene TRBV29-1; TRBD2 might be the D (5 bases). V lost 4 bases, J lost 2 bases, and 9 bases lay in between. The CDR3 is 13 amino acids. Looked up from germline, CDR1 is SQVTM and CDR2 is ANQGSEA. Written as DNA, the CDR3 is TGCAGCGTTGGGACTGTAACCTACAATGAGCAGTTCTTC. It translates to CSVGTVTYNEQFF.

The rearrangement uses TRBV4-2 and TRBJ1-1; 7 nucleotides align to TRBD1. CDR1 and CDR2 (germline): LGHNA, YNFKEQ. CDR3 size: 17 residues. V lost 0 bases, J lost 4 bases, and 11 bases stayed unmatched. CDR3 residues: CASSQDGQDRWGTEAFF. CDR3 nucleotide sequence: TGTGCCAGCAGCCAAGACGGACAGGACCGCTGGGGCACTGAAGCTTTCTTT.

The rearrangement uses TRBV5-1 and TRBJ2-3; 7 bases fit TRBD2. The germline V gene encodes CDR1 SGHRS and CDR2 YFSETQ. Trimming cost V 4 bases and J 3 bases; bases outside gene matches: 11. The CDR3 contains 16 residues. The CDR3 region is CASSAPSAGDTDTQYF. The CDR3 nucleotides are TGCGCCAGCAGCGCGCCGTCGGCGGGGGATACAGATACGCAGTATTTT.

The V gene is TRBV29-1, the J gene TRBJ2-1; D uncertain. V lost 3 bases and J 3 bases, leaving 9 bases between the germline ends. CDR3 size: 13 residues. CDR1 is SQVTM, CDR2 ANQGSEA, per germline. The CDR3 protein is CSVDEANYNEQFF. CDR3 coding DNA: TGCAGCGTTGATGAGGCGAACTACAATGAGCAGTTCTTC.